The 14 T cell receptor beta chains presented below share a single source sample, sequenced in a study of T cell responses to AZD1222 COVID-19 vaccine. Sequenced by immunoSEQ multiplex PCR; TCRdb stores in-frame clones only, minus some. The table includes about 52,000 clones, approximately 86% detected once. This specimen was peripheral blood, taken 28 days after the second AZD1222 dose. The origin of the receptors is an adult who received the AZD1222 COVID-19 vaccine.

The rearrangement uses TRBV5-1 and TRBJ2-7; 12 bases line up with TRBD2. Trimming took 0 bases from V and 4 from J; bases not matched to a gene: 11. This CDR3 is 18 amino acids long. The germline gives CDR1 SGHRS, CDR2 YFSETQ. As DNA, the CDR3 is TGCGCCAGCAGCTTGGAGGCTAGCGGGAGGGCTCCAGGGTACGAGCAGTACTTC. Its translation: CASSLEASGRAPGYEQYF.

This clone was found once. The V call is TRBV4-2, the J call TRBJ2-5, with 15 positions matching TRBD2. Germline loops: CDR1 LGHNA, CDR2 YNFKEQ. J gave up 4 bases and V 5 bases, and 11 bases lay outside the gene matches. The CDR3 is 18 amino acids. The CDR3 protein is CASSALGLAGGAGETQYF. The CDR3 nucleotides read TGTGCCAGCAGCGCTCTGGGACTAGCGGGAGGAGCGGGAGAGACCCAGTACTTC.

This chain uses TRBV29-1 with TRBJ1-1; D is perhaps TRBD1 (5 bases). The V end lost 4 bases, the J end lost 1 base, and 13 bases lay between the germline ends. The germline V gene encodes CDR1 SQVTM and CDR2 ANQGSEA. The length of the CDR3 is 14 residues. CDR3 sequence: CSVGSSGWNTEAFF. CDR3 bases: TGCAGCGTTGGATCGTCAGGGTGGAACACTGAAGCTTTCTTT.

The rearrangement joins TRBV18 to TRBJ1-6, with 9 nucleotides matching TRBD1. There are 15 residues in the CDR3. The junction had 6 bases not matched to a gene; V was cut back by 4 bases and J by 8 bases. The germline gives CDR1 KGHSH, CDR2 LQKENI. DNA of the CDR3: TGTGCCAGCTCACAAACTACAGGGGGCGATTCACCCCTCCACTTT. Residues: CASSQTTGGDSPLHF.

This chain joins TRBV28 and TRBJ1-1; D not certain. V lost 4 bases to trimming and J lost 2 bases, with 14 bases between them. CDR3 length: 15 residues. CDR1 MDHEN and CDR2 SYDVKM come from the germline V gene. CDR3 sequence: CASSSAGTHNTEAFF. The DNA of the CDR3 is TGTGCCAGCAGTTCGGCAGGAACCCATAACACTGAAGCTTTCTTT.

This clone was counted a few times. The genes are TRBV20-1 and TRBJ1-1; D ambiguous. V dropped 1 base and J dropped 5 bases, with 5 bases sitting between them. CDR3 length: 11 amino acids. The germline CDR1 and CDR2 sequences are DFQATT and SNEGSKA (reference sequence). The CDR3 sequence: CSARVGTEAFF. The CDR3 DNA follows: TGCAGTGCTAGAGTGGGAACTGAAGCTTTCTTT.

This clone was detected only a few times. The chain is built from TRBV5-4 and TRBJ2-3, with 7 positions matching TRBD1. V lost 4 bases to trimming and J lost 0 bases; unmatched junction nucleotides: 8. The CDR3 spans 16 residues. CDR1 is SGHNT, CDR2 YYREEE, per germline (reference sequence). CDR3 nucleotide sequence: TGTGCCAGCAGCGATTGGACAGGCCCTAGCACAGATACGCAGTATTTT. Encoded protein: CASSDWTGPSTDTQYF.

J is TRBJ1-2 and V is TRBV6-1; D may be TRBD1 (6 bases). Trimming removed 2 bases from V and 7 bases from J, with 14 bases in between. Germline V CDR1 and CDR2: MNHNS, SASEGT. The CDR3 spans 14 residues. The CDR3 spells CASSERGGSSGYTF. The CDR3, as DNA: TGTGCCAGCAGTGAAAGGGGGGGTTCTAGTGGCTACACCTTC.

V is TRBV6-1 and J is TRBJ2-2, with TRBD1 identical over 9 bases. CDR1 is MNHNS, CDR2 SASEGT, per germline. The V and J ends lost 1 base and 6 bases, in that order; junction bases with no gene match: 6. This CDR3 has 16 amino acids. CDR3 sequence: CASSEGQGVRPGELFF. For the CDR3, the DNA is TGTGCCAGCAGTGAAGGACAGGGGGTGAGGCCCGGGGAGCTGTTTTTT.

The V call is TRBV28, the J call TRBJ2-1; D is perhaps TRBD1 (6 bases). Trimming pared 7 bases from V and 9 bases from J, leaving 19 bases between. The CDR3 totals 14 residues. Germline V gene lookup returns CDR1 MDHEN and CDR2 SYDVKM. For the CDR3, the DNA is TGTGCCAGCACGGTAGGGGGAGTGGAAGTTGAGCAGTTCTTC. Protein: CASTVGGVEVEQFF.

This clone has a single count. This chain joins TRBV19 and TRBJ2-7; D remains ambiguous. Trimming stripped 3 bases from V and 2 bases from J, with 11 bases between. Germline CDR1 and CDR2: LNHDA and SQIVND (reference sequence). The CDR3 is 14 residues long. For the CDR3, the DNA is TGTGCCAGTAGTATTGGGCGACTCCCCTACGAGCAGTACTTC. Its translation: CASSIGRLPYEQYF.

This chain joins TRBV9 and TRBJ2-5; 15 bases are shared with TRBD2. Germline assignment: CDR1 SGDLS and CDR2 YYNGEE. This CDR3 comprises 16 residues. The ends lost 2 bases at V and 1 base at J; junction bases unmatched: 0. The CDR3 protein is CASSVGLAGGQETQYF. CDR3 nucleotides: TGTGCCAGCAGCGTGGGACTAGCGGGAGGCCAAGAGACCCAGTACTTC.

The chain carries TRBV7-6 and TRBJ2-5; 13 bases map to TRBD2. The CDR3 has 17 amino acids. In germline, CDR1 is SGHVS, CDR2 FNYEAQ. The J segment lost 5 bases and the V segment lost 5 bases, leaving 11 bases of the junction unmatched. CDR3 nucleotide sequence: TGTGCCAGCAGCCAGGGACTAGCGGGAACCTCGCGGGAGACCCAGTACTTC. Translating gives CASSQGLAGTSRETQYF.

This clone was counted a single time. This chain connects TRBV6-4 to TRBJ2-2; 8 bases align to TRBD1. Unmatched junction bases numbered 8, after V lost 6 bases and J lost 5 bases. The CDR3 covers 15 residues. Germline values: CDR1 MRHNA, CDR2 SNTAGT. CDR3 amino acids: CASSLGQGATGELFF. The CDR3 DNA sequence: TGTGCCAGCAGCCTCGGACAGGGAGCGACCGGGGAGCTGTTTTTT.